This passage covers 17 T cell receptor beta chains from one sample sequenced in a study of blood T cell repertoires in COVID-19. The protocol was immunoSEQ multiplex PCR, while the TCRdb copy is restricted to in-frame clones and leaves out a portion. The data show 130,000 or so clones, with 60% to 85% seen just once and about 18% held by the top ten. The sequenced sample was peripheral blood. These receptors originate from a man aged 80 or over with acute or convalescent COVID-19.

The count of this clone is one. This chain links TRBV7-2 with TRBJ1-6; possible D gene TRBD1, 6 bases. Per germline, CDR1 SGHTA and CDR2 FQGNSA. The CDR3 sequence is 14 residues long. V was clipped by 5 bases and J by 9 bases, with 14 bases between them. The CDR3 DNA follows: TGTGCCAGCAGCACAAAGGGGGGGGGTTCACCCCTCCACTTT. Protein: CASSTKGGGSPLHF.

The chain carries TRBV5-4 and TRBJ2-7; D perhaps matches TRBD1 (6 bases). Germline V gives CDR1 SGHNT, CDR2 YYREEE (reference sequence). The V gene lost 2 bases and the J gene lost 5 bases, with 8 bases spanning the gap. The length of the CDR3 is 12 residues. The CDR3 sequence: CASSFTGHEQYF. The CDR3, as DNA: TGTGCCAGCAGCTTTACAGGGCACGAGCAGTACTTC.

This clone has just one count. The chain couples TRBV2 to TRBJ2-7; D is possibly TRBD1 (6 bases). CDR1 and CDR2 from the germline V gene are SNHLY and FYNNEI. V was pared by 5 bases and J by 3 bases, with 17 bases between. This CDR3 is built from 15 residues. Written as DNA, the CDR3 is TGTGCCAGCAGTTTTAGAGACAGGCAGGACTACGAGCAGTACTTC. Residues: CASSFRDRQDYEQYF.

The chain is built from TRBV5-4 and TRBJ2-4; TRBD1 might be the D (6 bases). Germline values: CDR1 SGHNT, CDR2 YYREEE (reference sequence). CDR3 length: 17 residues. V was clipped by 4 bases and J by 0 bases, with 17 bases between them. The CDR3 nucleotides are TGTGCCAGCAGCCCTTCGGCAGGGGCGTTAGCCAAAAACATTCAGTACTTC. It specifies CASSPSAGALAKNIQYF.

The CDR3 coding sequence is TGTGCCAGCAGCTTCCCCGACAGGGGAGTCCATGAGCAGTTCTTC. This translates into CASSFPDRGVHEQFF. The chain uses TRBV7-9 and TRBJ2-1; 8 bases line up with TRBD1. This CDR3 contains 15 residues. J lost 8 bases, V lost 3 bases, and 9 bases had no gene match. The germline V gene has CDR1 SEHNR and CDR2 FQNEAQ (reference sequence).

V usage is TRBV7-9 and J usage is TRBJ2-7; weak D call: TRBD1 (6 bases). The CDR3 length is 13 residues. Germline-derived CDR1 and CDR2 are SEHNR and FQNEAQ (reference sequence). Trimming left V 6 bases short and J 7 bases short, with 16 bases between. The CDR3 region is CASRRLDRPEQYF. As DNA, the CDR3 is TGTGCCAGCAGACGCCTCGACAGGCCGGAGCAGTACTTC.

This chain joins TRBV27 and TRBJ1-1; 10 positions match TRBD1. With V trimmed by 6 bases and J by 4 bases, 11 bases remained unmatched. This CDR3 has 16 residues. Germline V gene sequence: CDR1 MNHEY, CDR2 SMNVEV (reference sequence). The CDR3 bases are TGTGCCAGCAGGCGGCGACCGGGACAGGGGACCACTGAAGCTTTCTTT. This translates into CASRRRPGQGTTEAFF.

The chain combines TRBV7-6 with TRBJ1-2; 8 positions match TRBD1. The CDR3 covers 16 residues. Germline lookup yields CDR1 SGHVS and CDR2 FNYEAQ. V lost 5 bases and J lost 2; bases outside the gene matches: 10. CDR3: CASSQVGGQGNYGYTF. In DNA, the CDR3 is TGTGCCAGCAGCCAAGTCGGAGGACAGGGCAACTATGGCTACACCTTC.

The CDR3 bases are TGTGCCAGCAGTCCAAGCTTCCCTCTGACTGAAGCTTTCTTT. It yields the protein CASSPSFPLTEAFF. The chain is built from TRBV28 and TRBJ1-1; D uncertain. The CDR3 covers 14 residues. Germline V lookup: CDR1 MDHEN, CDR2 SYDVKM. Trimming removed 5 bases from V and 5 bases from J, with 15 bases in between.

V usage is TRBV3-1 (or the pseudogene TRBV3-2) and J usage is TRBJ1-1; the D gene is possibly TRBD1 (5 bases). CDR1 and CDR2 (germline): LGHDT, YNNKEL (reference sequence). V lost 1 base and J 6 bases, leaving 12 bases between the germline ends. The CDR3 totals 14 residues. CDR3 bases: TGTGCCAGCAGCCAAGTCTTTGGGGGGTCTGAAGCTTTCTTT. It yields the protein CASSQVFGGSEAFF.

CDR3 sequence: CASSYSPGGASTGELFF. In nucleotides, the CDR3 is TGTGCCAGCAGTTACTCCCCCGGGGGGGCAAGCACCGGGGAGCTGTTTTTT. V gene TRBV6-2 or TRBV6-3 combines with J gene TRBJ2-2, with 8 bases lining up with TRBD2. The CDR3 is 17 residues long. V dropped 0 bases and J dropped 4; count of bases not matched to a gene: 7. Germline V CDR1 and CDR2: MNHEY, SVGEGT.

The chain has TRBV5-8 and TRBJ2-3, with 8 bases that match TRBD1. The CDR3 extends over 14 amino acids. Germline CDR1 and CDR2: SGHTS and YDEGEE. Germline trimming cut 4 bases from V and 2 bases from J; bases unmatched to any gene: 3. The CDR3 bases are TGTGCCAGCAGCCAGGACAGGGCCACAGATACGCAGTATTTT. Translating gives CASSQDRATDTQYF.

The chain recombines TRBV27 with TRBJ2-5; the match to TRBD1 covers 9 bases. V shed 3 bases, J shed 11 bases, and the junction held 13 bases outside the gene matches. From germline, CDR1 is MNHEY and CDR2 SMNVEV (reference sequence). The CDR3 contains 15 residues. CDR3 in DNA: TGTGCCAGCAGTTTGGAGGGGACAGGGCTAATTGAGCAGTACTTC. Translated, it gives CASSLEGTGLIEQYF.

The chain has TRBV6-1 and TRBJ2-3, with 10 bases lining up with TRBD1. The CDR3 runs to 19 residues. Germline V gives CDR1 MNHNS, CDR2 SASEGT. With 2 bases clipped from V and 3 bases from J, the junction kept 14 bases outside the gene matches. The CDR3 protein is CASSERTTARDRGTDTQYF. CDR3 in DNA: TGTGCCAGCAGTGAACGTACGACCGCCCGGGACAGGGGAACAGATACGCAGTATTTT.

The gene calls are TRBV12-3 or TRBV12-4 and TRBJ2-1, with D maybe TRBD1 (6 bases). V lost 5 bases to trimming and J lost 6 bases, with 11 bases between them. The CDR3 runs to 13 residues. The CDR3 is CASSLTGSNEQFF. For the CDR3, the DNA is TGTGCCAGCAGTCTTACAGGGAGCAATGAGCAGTTCTTC.

V and J are TRBV19 and TRBJ1-5; D is unresolved. Germline CDR1 and CDR2: LNHDA and SQIVND (reference sequence). Trimming took off 3 bases at V and 7 bases at J, with 7 bases between the two ends. The CDR3 is 12 amino acids. CDR3: CASSINRQPQHF. The CDR3 DNA reads as TGTGCCAGTAGTATCAATCGGCAGCCCCAGCATTTT. The full variable domain, in which reference TRBV19 and TRBJ1-5 provide the parts outside the CDR3, is DGGITQSPKYLFRKEGQNVTLSCEQNLNHDAMYWYRQDPGQGLRLIYYSQIVNDFQKGDIAEGYSVSREKKESFPLTVTSAQKNPTAFYLCASSINRQPQHFGDGTRLSIL.

This clone was observed a handful of times. V and J are TRBV7-8 and TRBJ1-1; D possibly corresponds to TRBD1 (6 bases). Germline lookup yields CDR1 SGHVS and CDR2 FQNEAQ. The V end lost 1 base, the J end lost 0 bases, and 6 bases lay between the germline ends. CDR3 size: 14 residues. As DNA, the CDR3 is TGTGCCAGCAGCTTAGGGGGGCTGAACACTGAAGCTTTCTTT. It is translated as CASSLGGLNTEAFF.